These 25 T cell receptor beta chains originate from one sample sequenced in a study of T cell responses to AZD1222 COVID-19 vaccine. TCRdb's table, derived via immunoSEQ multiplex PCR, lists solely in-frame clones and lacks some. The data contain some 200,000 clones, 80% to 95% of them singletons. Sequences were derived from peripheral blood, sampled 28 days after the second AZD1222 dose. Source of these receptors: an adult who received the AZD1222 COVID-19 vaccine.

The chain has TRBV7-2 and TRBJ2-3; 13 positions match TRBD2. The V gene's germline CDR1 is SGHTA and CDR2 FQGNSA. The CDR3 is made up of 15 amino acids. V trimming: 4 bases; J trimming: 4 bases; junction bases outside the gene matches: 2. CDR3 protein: CASSSLAGGPDTQYF. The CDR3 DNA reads TGTGCCAGCAGCTCACTAGCGGGGGGGCCAGATACGCAGTATTTT.

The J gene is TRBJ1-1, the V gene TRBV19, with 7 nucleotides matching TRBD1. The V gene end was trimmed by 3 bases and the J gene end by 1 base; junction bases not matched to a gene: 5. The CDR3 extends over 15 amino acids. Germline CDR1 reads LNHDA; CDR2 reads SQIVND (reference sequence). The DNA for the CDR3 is TGTGCCAGTAGTATGATACAGGGGACGAACACTGAAGCTTTCTTT. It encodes CASSMIQGTNTEAFF.

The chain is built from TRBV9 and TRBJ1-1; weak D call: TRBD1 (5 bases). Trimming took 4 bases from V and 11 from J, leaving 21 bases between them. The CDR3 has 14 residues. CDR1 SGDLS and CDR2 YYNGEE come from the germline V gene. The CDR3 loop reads CASSPRAGSTEAFF. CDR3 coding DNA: TGTGCCAGCAGCCCCCGGGCAGGGTCAACCGAGGCTTTCTTT.

The CDR3 reads CASSFGGASPLHF. DNA of the CDR3: TGTGCCAGCAGCTTCGGGGGCGCCTCACCCCTCCACTTT. The chain recombines TRBV7-3 with TRBJ1-6; tentative D call: TRBD1 (6 bases). The germline V and J ends were trimmed by 3 bases and 10 bases, with 10 bases remaining between them. Germline-derived CDR1 and CDR2 are SGHTA and FQGTGA. CDR3 length: 13 amino acids. Variable domain in full (rest from reference TRBV7-3 and TRBJ1-6): GAGVSQTPSNKVTEKGKYVELRCDPISGHTALYWYRQSLGQGPEFLIYFQGTGAADDSGLPNDRFFAVRPEGSVSTLKIQRTERGDSAVYLCASSFGGASPLHFGNGTRLTVT.

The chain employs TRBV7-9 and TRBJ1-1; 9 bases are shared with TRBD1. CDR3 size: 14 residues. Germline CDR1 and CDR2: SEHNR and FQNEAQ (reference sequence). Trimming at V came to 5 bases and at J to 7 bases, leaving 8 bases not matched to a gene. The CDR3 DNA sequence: TGTGCCAGCAGCCCGACGACAGGGGGGAATGAAGCTTTCTTT. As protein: CASSPTTGGNEAFF.

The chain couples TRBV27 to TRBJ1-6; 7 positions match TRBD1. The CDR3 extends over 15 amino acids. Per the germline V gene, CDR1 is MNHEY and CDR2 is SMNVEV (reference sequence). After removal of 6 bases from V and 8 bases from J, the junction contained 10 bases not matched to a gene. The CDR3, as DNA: TGTGCCAGCAGCCGACGACAGGGCGCATATTCACCCCTCCACTTT. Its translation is CASSRRQGAYSPLHF.

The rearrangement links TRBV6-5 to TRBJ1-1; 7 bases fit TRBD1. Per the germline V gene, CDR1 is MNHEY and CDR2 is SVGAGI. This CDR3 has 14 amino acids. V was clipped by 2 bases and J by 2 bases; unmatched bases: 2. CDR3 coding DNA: TGTGCCAGCAGTTACCGGGACAGTAACACTGAAGCTTTCTTT. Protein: CASSYRDSNTEAFF.

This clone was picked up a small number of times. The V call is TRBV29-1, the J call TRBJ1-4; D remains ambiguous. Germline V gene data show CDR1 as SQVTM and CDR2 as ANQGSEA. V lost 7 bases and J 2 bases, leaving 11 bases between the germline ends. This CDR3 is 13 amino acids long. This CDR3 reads CSAGRGTNEKLFF. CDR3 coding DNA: TGCAGCGCCGGACGGGGTACTAATGAAAAACTGTTTTTT. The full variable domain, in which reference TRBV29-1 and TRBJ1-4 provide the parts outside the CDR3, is SAVISQKPSRDICQRGTSLTIQCQVDSQVTMMFWYRQQPGQSLTLIATANQGSEATYESGFVIDKFPISRPNLTFSTLTVSNMSPEDSSIYLCSAGRGTNEKLFFGSGTQLSVL.

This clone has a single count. The CDR3 coding sequence is TGTGCCAGTAAGGGGCGGGCTCCTCAGCCCCAGCATTTT. It yields the protein CASKGRAPQPQHF. The rearrangement uses TRBV19 and TRBJ1-5, with a tentative D call TRBD1 (5 bases). CDR1 is LNHDA and CDR2 is SQIVND in the germline V gene (reference sequence). V was shortened by 7 bases and J by 6 bases, with 13 bases between the two germline ends. The CDR3 runs to 13 residues. Full variable domain (remainder filled in from reference TRBV19 and TRBJ1-5): DGGITQSPKYLFRKEGQNVTLSCEQNLNHDAMYWYRQDPGQGLRLIYYSQIVNDFQKGDIAEGYSVSREKKESFPLTVTSAQKNPTAFYLCASKGRAPQPQHFGDGTRLSIL.

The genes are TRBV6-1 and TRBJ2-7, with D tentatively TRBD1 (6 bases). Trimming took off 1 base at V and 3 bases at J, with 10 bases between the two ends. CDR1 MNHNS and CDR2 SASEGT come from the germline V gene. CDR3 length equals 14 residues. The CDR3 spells CASSEGIGGYEQYF. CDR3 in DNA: TGTGCCAGCAGTGAAGGGATAGGGGGCTACGAGCAGTACTTC.

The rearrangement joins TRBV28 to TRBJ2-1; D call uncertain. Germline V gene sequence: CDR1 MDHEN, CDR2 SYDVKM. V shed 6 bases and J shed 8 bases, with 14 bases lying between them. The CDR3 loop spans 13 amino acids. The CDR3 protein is CASRFALLDEQFF. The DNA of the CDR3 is TGTGCCAGCAGATTTGCCCTCCTTGATGAGCAGTTCTTC.

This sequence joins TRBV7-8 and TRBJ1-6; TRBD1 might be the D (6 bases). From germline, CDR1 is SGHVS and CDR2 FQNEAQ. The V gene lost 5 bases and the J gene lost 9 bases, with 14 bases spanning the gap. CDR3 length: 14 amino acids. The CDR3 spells CASSAYRVGSPLHF. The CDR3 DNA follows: TGTGCCAGCAGCGCCTACAGGGTCGGTTCACCCCTCCACTTT.

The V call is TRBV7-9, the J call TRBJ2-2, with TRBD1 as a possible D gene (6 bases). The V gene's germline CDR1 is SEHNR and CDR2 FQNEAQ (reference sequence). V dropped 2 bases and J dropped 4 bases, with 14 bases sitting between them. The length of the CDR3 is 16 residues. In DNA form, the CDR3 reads TGTGCCAGCAGCTTAAGCCAGGGGATGTTCACCGGGGAGCTGTTTTTT. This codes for CASSLSQGMFTGELFF.

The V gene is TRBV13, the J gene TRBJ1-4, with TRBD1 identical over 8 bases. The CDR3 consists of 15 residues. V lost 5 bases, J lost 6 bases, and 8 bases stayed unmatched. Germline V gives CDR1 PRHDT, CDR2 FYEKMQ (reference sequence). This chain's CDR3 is CASSPRDRKDEKLFF. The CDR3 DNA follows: TGTGCCAGCAGCCCACGGGACAGGAAAGATGAAAAACTGTTTTTT.

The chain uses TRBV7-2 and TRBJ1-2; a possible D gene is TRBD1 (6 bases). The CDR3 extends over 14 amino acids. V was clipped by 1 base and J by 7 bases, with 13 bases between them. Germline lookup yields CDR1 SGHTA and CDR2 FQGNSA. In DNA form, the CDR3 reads TGTGCCAGCAGCTTAGTCGAGGGGGTAGGTGGCTACACCTTC. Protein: CASSLVEGVGGYTF.

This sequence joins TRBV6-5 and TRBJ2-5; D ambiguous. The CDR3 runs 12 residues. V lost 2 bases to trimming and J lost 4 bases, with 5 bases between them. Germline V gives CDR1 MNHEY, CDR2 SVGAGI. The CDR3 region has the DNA TGTGCCAGCAGTTACACCGGAGAGACCCAGTACTTC. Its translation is CASSYTGETQYF.

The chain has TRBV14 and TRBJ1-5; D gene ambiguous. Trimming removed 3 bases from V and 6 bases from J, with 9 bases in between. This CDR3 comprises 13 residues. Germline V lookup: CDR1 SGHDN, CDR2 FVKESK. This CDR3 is CASSQGIGQPQHF. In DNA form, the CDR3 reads TGTGCCAGCAGCCAGGGAATCGGTCAGCCCCAGCATTTT.

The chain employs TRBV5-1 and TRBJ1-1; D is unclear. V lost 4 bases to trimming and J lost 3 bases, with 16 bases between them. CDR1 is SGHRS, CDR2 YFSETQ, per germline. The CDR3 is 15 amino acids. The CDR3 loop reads CASSREGVVDTEAFF. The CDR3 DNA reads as TGCGCCAGCAGCCGCGAGGGAGTGGTTGACACTGAAGCTTTCTTT.

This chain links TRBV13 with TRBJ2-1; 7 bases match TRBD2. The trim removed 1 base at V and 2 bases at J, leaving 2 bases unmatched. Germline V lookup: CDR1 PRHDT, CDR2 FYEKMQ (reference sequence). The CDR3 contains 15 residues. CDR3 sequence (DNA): TGTGCCAGCAGCTTAGAGGGGACTACCTACAATGAGCAGTTCTTC. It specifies CASSLEGTTYNEQFF. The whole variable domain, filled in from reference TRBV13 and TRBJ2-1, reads AAGVIQSPRHLIKEKRETATLKCYPIPRHDTVYWYQQGPGQDPQFLISFYEKMQSDKGSIPDRFSAQQFSDYHSELNMSSLELGDSALYFCASSLEGTTYNEQFFGPGTRLTVL.

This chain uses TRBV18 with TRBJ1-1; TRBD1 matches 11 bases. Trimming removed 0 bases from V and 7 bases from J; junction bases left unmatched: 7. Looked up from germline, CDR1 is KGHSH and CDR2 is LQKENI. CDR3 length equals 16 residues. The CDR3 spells CASSPPGQGGLGEAFF. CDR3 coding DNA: TGTGCCAGCTCACCACCGGGACAGGGGGGTTTGGGTGAAGCTTTCTTT.

CDR3 nucleotides: TGTGCCAGCAGCTCGTATAGCAATCAGCCCCAGCATTTT. It yields the protein CASSSYSNQPQHF. This sequence joins TRBV5-8 and TRBJ1-5; the D is unclear. CDR3 length: 13 residues. The germline gives CDR1 SGHTS, CDR2 YDEGEE. V dropped 3 bases and J dropped 0 bases, with 4 bases sitting between them. The variable domain in full, completed from reference TRBV5-8 and TRBJ1-5, reads EAGVTQSPTHLIKTRGQQATLRCSPISGHTSVYWYQQALGLGLQFLLWYDEGEERNRGNFPPRFSGRQFPNYSSELNVNALELEDSALYLCASSSYSNQPQHFGDGTRLSIL.

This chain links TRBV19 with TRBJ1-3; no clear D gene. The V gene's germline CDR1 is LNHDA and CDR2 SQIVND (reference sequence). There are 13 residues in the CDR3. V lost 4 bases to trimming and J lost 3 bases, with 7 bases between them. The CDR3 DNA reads TGTGCCAGTAGTACCGGGGTTGGAAACACCATATATTTT. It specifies CASSTGVGNTIYF.

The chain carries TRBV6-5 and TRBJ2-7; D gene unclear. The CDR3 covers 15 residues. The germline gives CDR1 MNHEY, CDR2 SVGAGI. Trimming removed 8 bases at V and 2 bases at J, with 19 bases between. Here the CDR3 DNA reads TGTGCCAGCCAGCCCACTCCCTTTCAAGCCTACGAGCAGTACTTC. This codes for CASQPTPFQAYEQYF.

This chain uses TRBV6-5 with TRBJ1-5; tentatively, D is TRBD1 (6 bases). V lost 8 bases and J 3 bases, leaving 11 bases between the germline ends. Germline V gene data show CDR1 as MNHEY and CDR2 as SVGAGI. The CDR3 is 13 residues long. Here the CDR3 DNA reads TGTGCCAGCGGAGGACAGTTCAATCAGCCCCAGCATTTT. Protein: CASGGQFNQPQHF.

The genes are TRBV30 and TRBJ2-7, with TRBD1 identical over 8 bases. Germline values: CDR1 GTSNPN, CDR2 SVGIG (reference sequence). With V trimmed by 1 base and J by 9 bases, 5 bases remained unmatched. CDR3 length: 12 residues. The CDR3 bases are TGTGCCTGGAGTGGATCCAGGGGGCCGCAGTACTTC. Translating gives CAWSGSRGPQYF.